These 17 T cell receptor beta chains share one sample of origin, sequenced in a study of cytomegalovirus exposure and HLA in healthy donors. PCR involved 60 Vbeta and 13 Jbeta primers. The data were produced by immunoSEQ multiplex PCR, yet TCRdb's version contains in-frame clones alone and is incomplete. The data include about 88,000 clones; the top ten clones carry more than 5.5%. Sequences were obtained from PBMCs. These receptors originate from a girl aged 5-17 years in good health and CMV-seropositive.

The chain employs TRBV2 and TRBJ2-5, with 7 bases matching TRBD2. This CDR3 is 13 amino acids long. Germline CDR1 reads SNHLY; CDR2 reads FYNNEI. Losses at the gene ends were 6 bases for V and 3 bases for J; bases not matched to a gene: 4. In nucleotides, the CDR3 is TGTGCCAGCAGAAGCGGGGCAAAAGAGACCCAGTACTTC. It is translated as CASRSGAKETQYF.

The V and J genes are TRBV30 and TRBJ1-4; 8 bases fit TRBD1. Per the germline V gene, CDR1 is GTSNPN and CDR2 is SVGIG (reference sequence). The CDR3 covers 12 residues. V shed 5 bases and J 7 bases; nucleotides not matched to a gene: 3. CDR3 nucleotide sequence: TGTGCCTGGGGACAGGGCTCTGAAAAACTGTTTTTT. This codes for CAWGQGSEKLFF.

The chain recombines TRBV5-4 with TRBJ1-2, with a tentative D call TRBD1 (6 bases). The germline V gene encodes CDR1 SGHNT and CDR2 YYREEE (reference sequence). The CDR3 is made up of 13 amino acids. Trimming shortened V by 2 bases and J by 6 bases, and 11 bases separated the two germline ends. CDR3 nucleotide sequence: TGTGCCAGCAGCTTACAGGGCTGGGATGGCTACACCTTC. Translating gives CASSLQGWDGYTF.

This chain uses TRBV6-6 with TRBJ1-1; D gene unclear. The V end was cut by 4 bases, the J end by 3 bases, with 9 bases between. This CDR3 is built from 13 residues. Germline CDR1 reads MNHNY; CDR2 reads SVGAGI (reference sequence). CDR3 nucleotides: TGTGCCAGCAGTTCCAGGATGGACACTGAAGCTTTCTTT. The encoded protein is CASSSRMDTEAFF.

J is TRBJ1-3 and V is TRBV18, with a possible D match to TRBD1 (5 bases). CDR1 is KGHSH, CDR2 LQKENI, per germline. This CDR3 has 16 amino acids. Trimming took 4 bases from V and 2 from J, leaving 15 bases between them. The CDR3 is CASSRGTSEPGNTIYF. The CDR3 DNA reads TGTGCCAGCTCACGGGGCACGTCGGAGCCTGGAAACACCATATATTTT.

The J gene is TRBJ1-3, the V gene TRBV9, with TRBD1 matching over 7 bases. V shed 2 bases and J 7 bases; nucleotides not matched to a gene: 6. This CDR3 region has 14 residues. CDR1 is SGDLS and CDR2 is YYNGEE in the germline V gene. CDR3 amino acids: CASSVGQDVNTIYF. In DNA, the CDR3 is TGTGCCAGCAGCGTCGGACAGGATGTGAACACCATATATTTT.

J is TRBJ1-2 and V is TRBV6-1; 8 bases align to TRBD1. This CDR3 is 14 amino acids long. Germline CDR1 and CDR2: MNHNS and SASEGT. With V trimmed by 7 bases and J by 6 bases, 10 bases remained unmatched. CDR3 amino acids: CASTPMTGVDGYTF. Written as DNA, the CDR3 is TGTGCCAGCACTCCAATGACAGGGGTGGATGGCTACACCTTC.

This chain connects TRBV4-1 to TRBJ2-3; the match to TRBD2 covers 9 bases. Per germline, CDR1 MGHRA and CDR2 YSYEKL. This CDR3 region has 16 residues. The junction had 3 bases not matched to a gene; V was cut back by 0 bases and J by 2 bases. CDR3: CASSQERGGYTDTQYF. The CDR3, as DNA: TGCGCCAGCAGCCAAGAGCGGGGGGGATACACAGATACGCAGTATTTT.

The chain has TRBV19 and TRBJ1-6; D might be TRBD1 (6 bases). Germline values: CDR1 LNHDA, CDR2 SQIVND (reference sequence). Deletions cut 5 bases from V and 0 bases from J, with 20 bases between. The CDR3 consists of 19 residues. The DNA for the CDR3 is TGTGCCAGTAGTCCCAATTGGGGGCGGGAGAGCTCCTATAATTCACCCCTCCACTTT. Protein: CASSPNWGRESSYNSPLHF.

The rearrangement links TRBV5-4 to TRBJ1-2; a weak D match, TRBD1 (5 bases). The CDR3 extends over 14 amino acids. Trimming left V 3 bases short and J 0 bases short, with 9 bases between. The germline CDR1 and CDR2 sequences are SGHNT and YYREEE (reference sequence). The CDR3 is CASSSGITNYGYTF. The DNA of the CDR3 is TGTGCCAGCAGCTCAGGGATTACTAACTATGGCTACACCTTC.

The J gene is TRBJ1-4, the V gene TRBV19, with D perhaps matching TRBD1 (5 bases). V was cut by 5 bases and J by 5 bases, with 12 bases left in between. Per the germline V gene, CDR1 is LNHDA and CDR2 is SQIVND (reference sequence). The CDR3 contains 14 residues. CDR3: CASSLTELNEKLFF. The DNA for the CDR3 is TGTGCCAGTAGTTTGACAGAACTAAATGAAAAACTGTTTTTT. The complete variable domain, with remaining parts taken from reference TRBV19 and TRBJ1-4, reads DGGITQSPKYLFRKEGQNVTLSCEQNLNHDAMYWYRQDPGQGLRLIYYSQIVNDFQKGDIAEGYSVSREKKESFPLTVTSAQKNPTAFYLCASSLTELNEKLFFGSGTQLSVL.

The CDR3 DNA reads as TGTGCCAGCAGCCGAGGACAGGGGGCTAATGAGCAGTTCTTC. Its protein product is CASSRGQGANEQFF. The chain joins TRBV11-2 to TRBJ2-1; TRBD1 agrees at 11 bases. V trimming: 5 bases; J trimming: 7 bases; junction bases outside the gene matches: 4. This CDR3 is built from 14 residues. The germline V gene has CDR1 SGHAT and CDR2 FQNNGV.

This chain connects TRBV6-1 to TRBJ2-7; TRBD1 matches 8 bases. The V gene end was trimmed by 7 bases and the J gene end by 0 bases; junction bases not matched to a gene: 8. Germline CDR1 MNHNS, CDR2 SASEGT. This CDR3 is 15 amino acids long. CDR3 nucleotides: TGTGCCAGCACTAAGATCACAGGGGGCTCCTACGAGCAGTACTTC. This gives the protein CASTKITGGSYEQYF.

V and J are TRBV5-1 and TRBJ2-7; TRBD2 agrees at 11 bases. V was pared by 4 bases and J by 1 base, with 7 bases of the junction left unmatched. Germline CDR1 and CDR2: SGHRS and YFSETQ. This CDR3 region has 16 residues. This CDR3 is CASSTKLAGASYEQYF. As DNA, the CDR3 is TGCGCCAGCAGCACTAAACTAGCGGGGGCTTCCTACGAGCAGTACTTC.

The gene calls are TRBV4-1 and TRBJ1-5; no definite D call. The CDR3 runs to 14 residues. Germline values: CDR1 MGHRA, CDR2 YSYEKL. Trimming removed 2 bases at V and 7 bases at J, with 12 bases between. CDR3 amino acids: CASSQPGRGQPQHF. CDR3 DNA sequence: TGCGCCAGCAGCCAACCAGGACGGGGACAGCCCCAGCATTTT.

The J gene is TRBJ2-5, the V gene TRBV9; D is ambiguous. There are 14 residues in the CDR3. V dropped 0 bases and J dropped 3 bases, with 9 bases sitting between them. The V gene's germline CDR1 is SGDLS and CDR2 YYNGEE. The CDR3: CASSVGVAEETQYF. DNA of the CDR3: TGTGCCAGCAGCGTAGGGGTAGCCGAAGAGACCCAGTACTTC.

The V call is TRBV7-6, the J call TRBJ1-6, with 11 bases identical to TRBD1. This CDR3 contains 15 residues. Germline lookup yields CDR1 SGHVS and CDR2 FNYEAQ. J lost 8 bases, V lost 6 bases, and 6 bases had no gene match. The CDR3 DNA follows: TGTGCCAGCAGATTCGGGACAGGGGGGGATTCACCCCTCCACTTT. The encoded protein is CASRFGTGGDSPLHF. Drawing the rest from reference TRBV7-6 and TRBJ1-6, the complete variable domain is GAGVSQSPRYKVTKRGQDVALRCDPISGHVSLYWYRQALGQGPEFLTYFNYEAQQDKSGLPNDRFSAERPEGSISTLTIQRTEQRDSAMYRCASRFGTGGDSPLHFGNGTRLTVT.